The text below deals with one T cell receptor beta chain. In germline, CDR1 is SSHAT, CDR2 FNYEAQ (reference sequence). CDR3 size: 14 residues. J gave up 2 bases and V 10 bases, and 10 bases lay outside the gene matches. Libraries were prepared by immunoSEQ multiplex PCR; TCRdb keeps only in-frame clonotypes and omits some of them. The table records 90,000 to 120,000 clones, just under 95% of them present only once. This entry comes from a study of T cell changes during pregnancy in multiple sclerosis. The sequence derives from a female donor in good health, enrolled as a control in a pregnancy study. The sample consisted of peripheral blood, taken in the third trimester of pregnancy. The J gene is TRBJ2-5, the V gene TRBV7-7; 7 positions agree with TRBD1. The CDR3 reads CAKTPGQPQETQYF. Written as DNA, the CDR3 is TGTGCCAAGACTCCGGGACAGCCTCAAGAGACCCAGTACTTC. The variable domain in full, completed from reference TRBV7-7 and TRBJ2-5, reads GAGVSQSPRYKVTKRGQDVTLRCDPISSHATLYWYQQALGQGPEFLTYFNYEAQPDKSGLPSDRFSAERPEGSISTLTIQRTEQRDSAMYRCAKTPGQPQETQYFGPGTRLLVL.